These T cell receptor beta chains were read from a single sample in a study of CD8+CD57+ T cells in acquired aplastic anemia. TCRdb independently ran MiXCR on the reads; one entry per CDR3 protein. The table shows just over 400,000 distinct CDR3 sequences, with 60% to 80% occurring only once. Sequencing was performed on sorted CD4+, CD8+, or CD8+CD57+ T cells (not recorded which) from PBMCs. Receptors originate from a human donor in good health, serving as a control. The CDR3 runs from the conserved cysteine through the conserved F or W. The D gene is left open where the match is weak. The size entry is marked missing in some rows and otherwise reads once, few, many or a size class.

v_call,cdr3_length,d_call,clone_size,j_call,cdr3_aa,cdr3_nt
TRBV9,14,TRBD1,-,TRBJ2-7,CASSVSGTGNEQHF,TGTGCCAGCAGTGTGTCGGGGACAGGCAATGAACAACACTTC
TRBV7-2,15,TRBD2,-,TRBJ2-7,CASTRCPGGAYEQYF,TGTGCCAGTACGAGGTGCCCCGGGGGGGCCTACGAGCAGTACTTC
TRBV20-1,14,TRBD1,-,TRBJ2-7,CSARPLTGWYEQYF,TGTAGTGCTAGACCCTTGACAGGGTGGTACGAGCAGTACTTC
TRBV7-2,16,TRBD1,-,TRBJ1-3,CASKGTGEIVGYTIYF,TGTGCCAGCAAAGGGACAGGGGAGATAGTAGGATACACCATATATTTT
TRBV4-1,12,TRBD1,-,TRBJ1-2,CASSRDRPVVDF,TGCGCCAGCAGTCGGGACAGGCCCGTTGTCGACTTC
TRBV9,14,TRBD1,-,TRBJ1-2,CASKQGELGPASSF,TGTGCCAGTAAACAGGGGGAGCTGGGGCCAGCGTCCTCCTTC
TRBV10-3,14,-,few,TRBJ2-3,CAIKSGPMTDTQYF,TGTGCCATCAAATCCGGACCTATGACAGATACGCAGTATTTT
TRBV6-6,10,-,many,TRBJ1-1,CASSTTEAFF,TGTGCCAGCAGTACAACTGAAGCTTTCTTT
TRBV6-5,14,-,-,TRBJ2-1,CAIRAGGVRNEQFF,TGTGCCATCAGAGCTGGGGGCGTGCGCAATGAGCAGTTCTTC
TRBV9,13,TRBD1,-,TRBJ2-5,CASSGGGQNSPLF,TGTGCCAGCAGCGGAGGGGGCCAGAATTCACCCCTCTTC
TRBV5-6,13,-,-,TRBJ2-7,CASSPGTEGEQYF,TGTGCCAGCAGCCCAGGGACGGAGGGAGAGCAGTACTTC